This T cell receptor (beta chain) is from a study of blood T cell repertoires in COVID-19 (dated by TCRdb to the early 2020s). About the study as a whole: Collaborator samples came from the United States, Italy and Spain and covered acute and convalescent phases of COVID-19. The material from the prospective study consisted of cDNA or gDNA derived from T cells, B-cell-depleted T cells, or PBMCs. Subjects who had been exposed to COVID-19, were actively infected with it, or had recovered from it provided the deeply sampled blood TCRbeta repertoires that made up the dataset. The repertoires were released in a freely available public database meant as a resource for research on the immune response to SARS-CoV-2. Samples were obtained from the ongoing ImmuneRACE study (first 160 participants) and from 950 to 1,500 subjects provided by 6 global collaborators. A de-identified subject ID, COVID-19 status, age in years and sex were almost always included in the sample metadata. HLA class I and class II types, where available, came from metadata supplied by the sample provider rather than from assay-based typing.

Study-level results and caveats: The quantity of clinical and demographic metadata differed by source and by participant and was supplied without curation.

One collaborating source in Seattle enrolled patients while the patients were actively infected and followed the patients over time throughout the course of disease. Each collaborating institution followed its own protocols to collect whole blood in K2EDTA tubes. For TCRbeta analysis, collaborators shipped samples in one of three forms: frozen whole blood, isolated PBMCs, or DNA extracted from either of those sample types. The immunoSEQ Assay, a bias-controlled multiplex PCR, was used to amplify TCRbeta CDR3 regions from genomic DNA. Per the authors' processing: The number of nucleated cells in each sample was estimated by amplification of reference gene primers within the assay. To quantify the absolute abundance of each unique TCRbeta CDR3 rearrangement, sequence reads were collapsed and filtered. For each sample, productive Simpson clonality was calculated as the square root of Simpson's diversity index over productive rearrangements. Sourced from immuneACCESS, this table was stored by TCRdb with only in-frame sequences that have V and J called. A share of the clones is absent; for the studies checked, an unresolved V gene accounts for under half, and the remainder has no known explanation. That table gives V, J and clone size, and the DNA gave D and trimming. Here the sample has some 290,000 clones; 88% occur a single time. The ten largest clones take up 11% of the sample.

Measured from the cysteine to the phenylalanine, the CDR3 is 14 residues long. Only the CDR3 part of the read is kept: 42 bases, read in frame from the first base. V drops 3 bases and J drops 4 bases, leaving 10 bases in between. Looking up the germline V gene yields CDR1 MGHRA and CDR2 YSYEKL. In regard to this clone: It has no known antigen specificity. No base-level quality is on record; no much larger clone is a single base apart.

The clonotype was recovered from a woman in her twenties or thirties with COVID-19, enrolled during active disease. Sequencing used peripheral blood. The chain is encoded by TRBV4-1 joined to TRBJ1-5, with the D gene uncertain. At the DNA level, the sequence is TGCGCCAGCAGCCATGGCTCATCTAATCAGCCCCAGCATTTT. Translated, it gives CASSHGSSNQPQHF.